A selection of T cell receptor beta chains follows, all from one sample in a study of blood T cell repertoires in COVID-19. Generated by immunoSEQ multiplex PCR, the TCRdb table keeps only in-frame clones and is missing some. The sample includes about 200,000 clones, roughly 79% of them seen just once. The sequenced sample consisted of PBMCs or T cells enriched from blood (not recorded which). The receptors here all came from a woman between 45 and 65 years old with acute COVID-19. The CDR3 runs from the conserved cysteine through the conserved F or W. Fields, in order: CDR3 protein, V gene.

CASIRDRVGYGYTF,TRBV28
CASSFSGTGEKLFF,TRBV19
CASRTDRGSNQPQHF,TRBV6-5
CASSGSSYEQYF,TRBV27
CASSLGTPLYGYTF,TRBV28
CASRHGGARYEQYF,TRBV28
CASSYFPRQGSPLHF,TRBV6-5
CASSREGTGTYEQYF,TRBV5-5
CASSLGGAGEETQYF,TRBV5-1
CASSPTGSSYNEQFF,TRBV6-6
CASSQSGQGGQPQHF,TRBV27
CAWARSYEQYF,TRBV30
CASSPTQGGGRSTDTQYF,TRBV7-2
CASSLQGAAYNSPLHF,TRBV27
CASSFLANGDTDTQYF,TRBV27
CASSSPGRPDTQYF,TRBV28
CAWRRTGSEAFF,TRBV30
CASSWNLNRDSSYEQYF,TRBV7-9
CASRRDSVNYGYTF,TRBV19
CASITGGTGSNSPLHF,TRBV6-6
CASSLRGQGGSPLHF,TRBV28
CASSLQRGSPLHF,TRBV12-3/TRBV12-4
CSVRDFSTNEKLFF,TRBV29-1
CASSPRSGDIVMNTEAFF,TRBV18
CASSKPGQANTEAFF,TRBV18
CASSLLGTGLGTQYF,TRBV28
CASSRDSIYGYTF,TRBV5-1
CASEPGQGGSPLHF,TRBV19
CASSQGDSRSYEQYF,TRBV18
CATSDSLAGRGETQYF,TRBV24-1
CAISESGGSGNTIYF,TRBV10-3
CASSPLRGGGRTDTQYF,TRBV11-2
CASSLSLARSSYNEQFF,TRBV21-1
CAWSGVMETQYF,TRBV30
CASSSPSGEQFF,TRBV28
CASSHDRFNYGYTF,TRBV5-4
CASSPQDTFGYTF,TRBV9
CAWSDSLQETQYF,TRBV30
CASSFGAGGPQETQYF,TRBV11-1
CATQDRGRTEAFF,TRBV24-1
CASSEWDRQETQYF,TRBV7-2
CASRSGQVYGYTF,TRBV7-9
CASSSTAYGYTF,TRBV5-1
CASRDNSYEQYF,TRBV27
CACSWGGAGANVLTF,TRBV30
CASSIGQGAGTQYF,TRBV5-6
CASSFLGQDEQYF,TRBV28
CASSPALANTGELFF,TRBV18
CAISPLQGQNTEAFF,TRBV10-3
CATSDLGTGGEELFF,TRBV24-1
CASSTSTGYQPQHF,TRBV19
CASSYYRTGGTEAFF,TRBV6-5
CASSQVLSGQDTQYF,TRBV14
CASSFRENTEAFF,TRBV27
CASSFRTGLNTEAFF,TRBV5-1
CASSGAQGNNSPLHF,TRBV6-1
CASSHGRVRDEQYF,TRBV14
CAWSPLAGAHYEQYF,TRBV30